The 23 T cell receptor beta chains below come from one sample, sequenced in a study of prognosis after radiotherapy for stage I lung cancer. Genomic DNA was the source, and TCR beta CDR3 was amplified from it by two-round multiplex PCR. Primers specific to each TRBV and TRBJ gene were used in first-round PCR. One entry per CDR3 protein results from TCRdb running MiXCR on the multiplex PCR reads. The sample has about 14,000 distinct CDR3 sequences; around 30% are singletons. Here the sequenced sample was PBMCs, taken before or after stereotactic body radiation therapy (not recorded which). The receptors were gathered from a donor over 45 with non-small cell lung cancer.

Sample share makes this clonotype medium-sized. The rearrangement uses TRBV15 and TRBJ2-3; 9 positions agree with TRBD1. Germline V gene data show CDR1 as LNHNV and CDR2 as YYDKDF (reference sequence). After removal of 3 bases from V and 2 bases from J, the junction contained 9 bases not matched to a gene. The length of the CDR3 is 17 residues. DNA of the CDR3: TGTGCCACCAGCAGGGAACTTACAGGGGGCATCACAGATACGCAGTATTTT. Translated: CATSRELTGGITDTQYF.

The chain links TRBV7-9 to TRBJ2-3, with 9 positions matching TRBD2. There are 17 residues in the CDR3. Germline CDR1 and CDR2: SEHNR and FQNEAQ (reference sequence). The V gene end was trimmed by 3 bases and the J gene end by 2 bases; junction bases not matched to a gene: 9. CDR3 DNA: TGTGCCAGCAGCTTGTATCTTAGCGGGAGCTACACAGATACGCAGTATTTT. Residues: CASSLYLSGSYTDTQYF.

In regard to this clonotype: Relative to the germline gene, one junction end is altered; a read error may explain this. DNA of the CDR3: TGTGCCAGCAGTCGAGTACATGGTTATCAGCCTCAGCATTTT. Amino acid sequence: CASSRVHGYQPQHF. The chain is built from TRBV28 and TRBJ1-5, with D unresolved. The CDR3 is 14 residues long. CDR1 and CDR2 from the germline V gene are MDHEN and SYDVKM. Supplemented by reference TRBV28 and TRBJ1-5, the full variable domain reads DVKVTQSSRYLVKRTGEKVFLECVQDMDHENMFWYRQDPGLGLRLIYFSYDVKMKEKGDIPEGYSVSREKKERFSLILESASTNQTSMYLCASSRVHGYQPQHFGDGTRLSIL.

This clonotype was found many times. The chain recombines TRBV7-8 with TRBJ2-3; D uncertain. CDR3 length: 16 residues. Trimming shortened V by 3 bases and J by 0 bases, and 13 bases separated the two germline ends. Germline V lookup: CDR1 SGHVS, CDR2 FQNEAQ. The CDR3 sequence is CASSFGPGRSTDTQYF. The CDR3 bases are TGTGCCAGCAGCTTTGGCCCGGGTAGGAGCACAGATACGCAGTATTTT.

This clonotype was detected ten times or more. V gene TRBV5-4 combines with J gene TRBJ1-1; D is unclear. Germline CDR1 and CDR2: SGHNT and YYREEE (reference sequence). The V and J ends lost 5 bases and 1 base respectively, with 9 bases between them. The CDR3 is 13 residues long. The CDR3: CASSLGRNTEAFF. The DNA for the CDR3 is TGTGCCAGCAGTCTGGGGAGGAACACTGAAGCTTTCTTT.

As to this clonotype: This likely stems from a read error, as it lies one base from a far larger clone. The chain links TRBV6-9 to TRBJ2-3; 10 nucleotides match TRBD2. There are 17 residues in the CDR3. With V trimmed by 7 bases and J by 2 bases, 12 bases remained unmatched. In germline, CDR1 is MNHGY, CDR2 SVAAGI. CDR3 amino acids: CASIPSVGLAVTDTQYF. DNA for the CDR3: TGTGCCAGCATCCCCTCGGTCGGACTAGCGGTCACAGATACGCAGTATTTT.

This clonotype was counted at least ten times. This chain links TRBV11-3 with TRBJ2-2; D ambiguous. Germline V gene sequence: CDR1 SGHNT, CDR2 YENEEA. This CDR3 has 12 amino acids. V was pared by 4 bases and J by 3 bases, with 3 bases between. The CDR3 region is CASSYYTGELFF. The CDR3 nucleotides read TGTGCCAGCAGCTATTACACCGGGGAGCTGTTTTTT.

This chain joins TRBV6-1 and TRBJ2-7, with TRBD1 matching over 9 bases. The CDR3 contains 14 residues. CDR1 is MNHNS and CDR2 is SASEGT in the germline V gene. Trimming removed 7 bases from V and 5 bases from J; junction bases left unmatched: 9. CDR3 DNA: TGTGCCAGCATCCGACAGGGGGTCTTCGACGAGCAGTACTTC. Its translation: CASIRQGVFDEQYF.

There are many counts of this clonotype. The chain employs TRBV6-2 or TRBV6-3 and TRBJ1-5, with TRBD1 identical over 7 bases. Germline V lookup: CDR1 MNHEY, CDR2 SVGEGT. This CDR3 is 13 amino acids long. The trim removed 7 bases at V and 5 bases at J, leaving 5 bases unmatched. The CDR3 loop reads CASNPTGYQPQHF. The CDR3 DNA reads as TGTGCCAGCAACCCGACAGGGTATCAGCCCCAGCATTTT.

Note on this clonotype: Being one base from a much bigger clone, this may be a read error. V usage is TRBV6-6 and J usage is TRBJ1-2; no firm D call. Germline-derived CDR1 and CDR2 are MNHNY and SVGAGI (reference sequence). This CDR3 region has 16 residues. Written as DNA, the CDR3 is TGTGCCAGGAGTTACTCGGGGAAGGGAGCTAACTATGGCTACACCTTC. Its protein product is CARSYSGKGANYGYTF.

This clonotype was counted ten times or more. This chain joins TRBV5-1 and TRBJ2-3, with 8 nucleotides matching TRBD2. V was pared by 0 bases and J by 0 bases, with 0 bases of the junction left unmatched. Germline lookup yields CDR1 SGHRS and CDR2 YFSETQ. The CDR3 is made up of 15 amino acids. In DNA, the CDR3 is TGCGCCAGCAGCTTGGAGCGGGGGAGCACAGATACGCAGTATTTT. Protein sequence: CASSLERGSTDTQYF.

Concerning this clonotype itself: One base separates it from a far larger clone, so it is likely a read error. V usage is TRBV6-5 and J usage is TRBJ1-2; weak D call: TRBD1 (6 bases). Trimming stripped 6 bases from V and 8 bases from J, with 19 bases between. Germline CDR1 is MNHEY and CDR2 is SVGAGI. The CDR3 has 14 residues. CDR3 sequence: CASSRGMGYGGYTF. CDR3 in DNA: TGTGCCAGCAGCAGGGGAATGGGCTATGGAGGCTACACCTTC.

To note about this clonotype: Mismatch with germline at one junction end may stem from a read error. The chain couples TRBV6-1 to TRBJ1-3, with unresolved D. Looked up from germline, CDR1 is MNHNS and CDR2 is SASEGT. The CDR3 has 18 residues. CDR3 bases: TGTGCCAGCAGTCCCTCCTATCGGTGCGGTAGCTCTGGAAACACCATGTATTTT. Amino acids: CASSPSYRCGSSGNTMYF.

This clonotype was seen ten or more times. This may be a read error, as it is one base from a much larger clone. The chain links TRBV20-1 to TRBJ2-1, with D possibly matching TRBD2 (6 bases). V was shortened by 2 bases and J by 0 bases, with 17 bases between the two germline ends. Germline loops: CDR1 DFQATT, CDR2 SNEGSKA (reference sequence). The CDR3 consists of 17 residues. The CDR3 loop is CSARLRRESGSYNEQFF. The CDR3 DNA sequence: TGCAGTGCTAGATTGAGGAGGGAGAGTGGCTCCTACAATGAGCAGTTCTTC.

This clonotype has at least ten counts. In DNA form, the CDR3 reads TGTGCCAGCAGCCAAGCGGGACAGGGTTCTGGGGCCAACGTCCTGACTTTC. Its protein is CASSQAGQGSGANVLTF. V gene TRBV7-9 combines with J gene TRBJ2-6; 9 positions match TRBD1. With V trimmed by 5 bases and J by 1 base, 6 bases remained unmatched. The length of the CDR3 is 17 residues. CDR1 is SEHNR, CDR2 FQNEAQ, per germline (reference sequence).

There are many counts of this clonotype. Mismatch with germline at one junction end may stem from a read error. The rearrangement links TRBV2 to TRBJ1-5; D is unresolved. Germline V gene data show CDR1 as SNHLY and CDR2 as FYNNEI. The CDR3 has 13 amino acids. The CDR3 coding sequence is TGTGCCAGCACAAAGGAGCCTGTAAGTTTGCCAAGATTT. It yields the protein CASTKEPVSLPRF.

V gene TRBV28 combines with J gene TRBJ2-1; TRBD1 might be the D (5 bases). The CDR3 has 15 amino acids. The ends were cut back, 3 bases at V and 6 bases at J, with 15 bases in the middle. CDR1 MDHEN and CDR2 SYDVKM come from the germline V gene. In DNA, the CDR3 is TGTGCCAGCAGTTTTACAGGCGGCATGGGCAATGAGCAGTTCTTC. Translating it yields CASSFTGGMGNEQFF.

In regard to this clonotype: A far larger clone is one nucleotide away, so this likely arose from a read error. V is TRBV7-3 and J is TRBJ1-4; 7 bases align to TRBD1. Per the germline V gene, CDR1 is SGHTA and CDR2 is FQGTGA. This CDR3 is built from 14 residues. Trimming removed 4 bases from V and 8 bases from J; junction bases left unmatched: 7. The CDR3 coding sequence is TGTGCCAGCAGCTCGGACAGGTTAGACGAAAAACTGTTTTTT. This encodes CASSSDRLDEKLFF.

Worth noting for this clonotype: A single base is all that separates this from a far larger clone, so a read error is likely. The J gene is TRBJ2-1, the V gene TRBV11-1, with D perhaps TRBD1 (7 bases). V was cut by 5 bases and J by 8 bases, with 19 bases left in between. Per germline, CDR1 SGHAT and CDR2 FQDESV (reference sequence). The CDR3 is 15 residues long. CDR3 sequence (DNA): TGTGCCAGCAGCCAGGGGGGAAACGTTGTAGATGAGCAGTTCTTC. The encoded protein is CASSQGGNVVDEQFF.

This clonotype is judged medium-sized. The chain uses TRBV5-1 and TRBJ1-6; 8 nucleotides agree with TRBD1. This CDR3 has 15 residues. Germline lookup yields CDR1 SGHRS and CDR2 YFSETQ. V gave up 1 base and J gave up 7 bases; unmatched junction bases: 4. CDR3 in amino acids: CASSLLAGGNSPLHF. CDR3 in DNA: TGCGCCAGCAGCTTGTTGGCAGGGGGCAATTCACCCCTCCACTTT.

Notes on this clonotype: The junction does not match germline at one end; this may be a read error. The V gene is TRBV11-2, the J gene TRBJ2-3, with a tentative D call TRBD2 (6 bases). Looked up from germline, CDR1 is SGHAT and CDR2 is FQNNGV. The CDR3 loop spans 14 amino acids. The CDR3 reads CASSYPDYADTQYF. DNA of the CDR3: TGTGCCAGCAGCTACCCGGACTATGCAGATACGCAATATTTT. The variable domain in full, with the rest retrieved from reference TRBV11-2 and TRBJ2-3, is EAGVAQSPRYKIIEKRQSVAFWCNPISGHATLYWYQQILGQGPKLLIQFQNNGVVDDSQLPKDRFSAERLKGVDSTLKIQPAKLEDSAVYLCASSYPDYADTQYFGPGTRLTVL.

This clonotype qualifies as medium-sized (0.01 to 0.1%). The V and J genes are TRBV20-1 and TRBJ2-3, with D possibly matching TRBD1 (5 bases). Germline loops: CDR1 DFQATT, CDR2 SNEGSKA (reference sequence). The CDR3 covers 12 residues. V lost 7 bases and J 6 bases, leaving 14 bases between the germline ends. The CDR3 DNA is TGCAGTGTCTCCCGTGACAGTGATACGCAGTATTTT. This encodes CSVSRDSDTQYF.

Sample share makes this clonotype medium-sized. This sequence joins TRBV28 and TRBJ2-3; a weak D match, TRBD1 (5 bases). CDR1 is MDHEN and CDR2 is SYDVKM in the germline V gene. V dropped 6 bases and J dropped 4 bases, with 14 bases sitting between them. This CDR3 contains 14 residues. This chain's CDR3 is CASRSYRTSDTQYF. The CDR3 DNA sequence: TGTGCCAGCAGGTCCTACAGGACGTCAGATACGCAGTATTTT.